The next 24 T cell receptor beta chains were all read from a single sample in a study of T cells after yellow fever vaccination. TCRdb ran MiXCR on the 5' RACE reads and lists one entry per CDR3 protein. The sample holds approximately 300,000 distinct CDR3 sequences, around 6.8% seen once. Sequenced material: PBMCs, taken 35 to 50 days after the first yellow fever vaccination. The receptors originated from a man between 18 and 29 years old who received the YFV17D yellow fever vaccine.

Here the CDR3 DNA reads TGTGCCAGCAGAAAACAGGGGTTCGGATCACCCCTCCACTTT. It translates to CASRKQGFGSPLHF. This rearrangement joins TRBV27 to TRBJ1-6; TRBD1 matches at 7 bases. The V gene end was trimmed by 6 bases and the J gene end by 10 bases; junction bases not matched to a gene: 9. Germline V CDR1 and CDR2: MNHEY, SMNVEV (reference sequence). This CDR3 has 14 residues.

This sequence joins TRBV5-6 and TRBJ2-5; D not resolved. V lost 4 bases, J lost 1 base, and 14 bases lay in between. This CDR3 is 15 amino acids long. Germline V gene sequence: CDR1 SGHDT, CDR2 YYEEEE. This chain's CDR3 is CASSPGLAFQETQYF. The CDR3 nucleotides are TGTGCCAGCAGCCCCGGGCTGGCATTCCAAGAGACCCAGTACTTC. The entire variable domain, with the rest obtained from reference TRBV5-6 and TRBJ2-5, is as follows: DAGVTQSPTHLIKTRGQQVTLRCSPKSGHDTVSWYQQALGQGPQFIFQYYEEEERQRGNFPDRFSGHQFPNYSSELNVNALLLGDSALYLCASSPGLAFQETQYFGPGTRLLVL.

CDR3 residues: CATSRDRASSETQYF. The CDR3 region has the DNA TGTGCCACCAGCAGAGATAGGGCTAGCTCGGAGACCCAGTACTTC. This chain joins TRBV15 and TRBJ2-5, with D possibly being TRBD2 (5 bases). V lost 0 bases and J 5 bases, leaving 13 bases between the germline ends. This CDR3 has 15 amino acids. The germline gives CDR1 LNHNV, CDR2 YYDKDF (reference sequence).

The table lists this clonotype with a few counts. The rearrangement links TRBV29-1 to TRBJ2-5; 7 bases map to TRBD2. Germline trimming cut 0 bases from V and 2 bases from J; bases unmatched to any gene: 6. The CDR3 totals 15 residues. Germline CDR1 is SQVTM and CDR2 is ANQGSEA. CDR3 sequence reads: CSVEEGRGNQETQYF. Here the CDR3 DNA reads TGCAGCGTTGAAGAAGGGCGGGGGAATCAAGAGACCCAGTACTTC.

This clonotype was detected a few times. The CDR3 loop reads CATAPVSPTANTGELFF. CDR3 nucleotides: TGTGCCACTGCCCCCGTGTCGCCAACCGCGAACACCGGGGAGCTGTTTTTT. The chain joins TRBV15 to TRBJ2-2; no reliable D call. The CDR3 is made up of 17 amino acids. Per the germline V gene, CDR1 is LNHNV and CDR2 is YYDKDF (reference sequence). Trimming removed 9 bases from V and 0 bases from J, with 20 bases in between.

The gene calls are TRBV2 and TRBJ2-1, with D possibly being TRBD2 (6 bases). This CDR3 has 15 residues. Germline V gene sequence: CDR1 SNHLY, CDR2 FYNNEI. Trimming cost V 4 bases and J 9 bases, with 19 bases left between them. The CDR3 sequence: CASSVQVGGFSEQFF. Here the CDR3 DNA reads TGTGCCAGCAGTGTACAGGTGGGGGGTTTTAGTGAGCAGTTCTTC.

The chain recombines TRBV28 with TRBJ2-5; D is perhaps TRBD1 or TRBD2 (6 bases each). This CDR3 comprises 14 residues. The V gene's germline CDR1 is MDHEN and CDR2 SYDVKM. V was shortened by 7 bases and J by 9 bases, with 21 bases between the two germline ends. The DNA for the CDR3 is TGTGCCAGCACTCTTGGGGGCGGGACCCGTTCCCAGTACTTC. It translates to CASTLGGGTRSQYF.

This clonotype was detected only a few times. The chain carries TRBV20-1 and TRBJ2-5, with TRBD2 identical over 7 bases. The CDR3 loop spans 13 amino acids. The V segment lost 1 base and the J segment 5 bases; nucleotides outside the gene matches: 4. The germline CDR1 and CDR2 sequences are DFQATT and SNEGSKA (reference sequence). The CDR3 DNA is TGCAGTGCTAGAGGACGGGGAGGGGAGACCCAGTACTTC. The encoded protein is CSARGRGGETQYF.

V and J are TRBV12-3 or TRBV12-4 and TRBJ2-3; D is perhaps TRBD2 (7 bases). V dropped 7 bases and J dropped 4 bases, with 18 bases sitting between them. The CDR3 is 15 amino acids. The CDR3 nucleotides read TGTGCCAGCATCAAAGGGGGGGCCGGCCCAGATACGCAGTATTTT. Its translation: CASIKGGAGPDTQYF.

The chain links TRBV7-8 to TRBJ2-7; weak D call: TRBD2 (6 bases). With 4 bases removed from V and 0 bases from J, the gap between germline ends came to 13 bases. Germline loops: CDR1 SGHVS, CDR2 FQNEAQ. The CDR3 covers 15 residues. The CDR3 nucleotides are TGTGCCAGCAGCTCCCTAGCGCCCAGCTCCTACGAGCAGTACTTC. Protein: CASSSLAPSSYEQYF.

This clonotype was picked up many times. The V call is TRBV4-3, the J call TRBJ2-1, with D tentatively TRBD1 (5 bases). CDR1 LGHNA and CDR2 YSLEER come from the germline V gene. Trimming left V 0 bases short and J 3 bases short, with 9 bases between. The CDR3 extends over 15 amino acids. CDR3 region: CASSQDLGLYNEQFF. CDR3 bases: TGCGCCAGCAGCCAAGATCTGGGGCTCTACAATGAGCAGTTCTTC.

A few counts support this clonotype. The chain carries TRBV4-1 and TRBJ2-1, with a possible D match to TRBD1 (6 bases). The CDR3 is 16 amino acids. The germline gives CDR1 MGHRA, CDR2 YSYEKL. Trimming pared 0 bases from V and 4 bases from J, leaving 13 bases between. The CDR3 nucleotides read TGCGCCAGCAGCCAAGATCCCCGGGACACGTACAATGAGCAGTTCTTC. As protein: CASSQDPRDTYNEQFF.

In its sample, this clonotype was seen a few times. This rearrangement joins TRBV18 to TRBJ1-5; D not resolved. CDR1 and CDR2 (germline): KGHSH, LQKENI. The CDR3 has 13 residues. V dropped 3 bases and J dropped 7 bases, with 10 bases sitting between them. CDR3 sequence: CASSPSREQPQHF. CDR3 in DNA: TGTGCCAGCTCACCTTCGAGGGAACAGCCCCAGCATTTT.

This clonotype has a count of ten or more. The chain carries TRBV6-2 or TRBV6-3 and TRBJ2-7; D may match TRBD1 or TRBD2 (5 bases each). Trimming left V 6 bases short and J 6 bases short, with 9 bases between. Germline V gene lookup returns CDR1 MNHEY and CDR2 SVGEGT. The CDR3 totals 11 residues. The CDR3 nucleotides read TGTGCCAGCAGCTCCGGGACCGAGCAGTACGTC. Translating it yields CASSSGTEQYV.

This clonotype was observed a few times. The chain links TRBV2 to TRBJ2-1; D call uncertain. Germline loops: CDR1 SNHLY, CDR2 FYNNEI. V lost 2 bases to trimming and J lost 8 bases, with 4 bases between them. This CDR3 contains 11 residues. CDR3 loop: CASSEMYEQFF. The CDR3, as DNA: TGTGCCAGCAGTGAAATGTATGAGCAGTTCTTC.

The rearrangement joins TRBV7-2 to TRBJ2-2; D remains ambiguous. CDR1 SGHTA and CDR2 FQGNSA come from the germline V gene. The CDR3 covers 13 residues. The V end was cut by 0 bases, the J end by 10 bases, with 9 bases between. The CDR3 coding sequence is TGTGCCAGCAGCTTAGCGCTAAAGGCGGAGCTGTTTTTT. This codes for CASSLALKAELFF.

The chain is built from TRBV20-1 and TRBJ2-5; D is possibly TRBD2 (5 bases). With 0 bases removed from V and 4 bases from J, the gap between germline ends came to 15 bases. The CDR3 spans 15 residues. Germline V gene data show CDR1 as DFQATT and CDR2 as SNEGSKA (reference sequence). The DNA of the CDR3 is TGCAGTGCTAGAGATGCCAGCGGAGGAGGAGAGACCCAGTACTTC. It translates to CSARDASGGGETQYF.

The chain uses TRBV9 and TRBJ2-3; TRBD2 matches 8 bases. The CDR3 extends over 16 amino acids. The germline V gene encodes CDR1 SGDLS and CDR2 YYNGEE. V lost 0 bases, J lost 2 bases, and 5 bases stayed unmatched. CDR3 loop: CASSVETGGYTDTQYF. In DNA form, the CDR3 reads TGTGCCAGCAGCGTAGAAACGGGGGGGTACACAGATACGCAGTATTTT.

This clonotype was counted at least ten times. This sequence joins TRBV6-4 and TRBJ2-2; 7 positions match TRBD1. The CDR3 has 13 residues. CDR1 MRHNA and CDR2 SNTAGT come from the germline V gene. The trim removed 3 bases at V and 6 bases at J, leaving 1 base unmatched. As DNA, the CDR3 is TGTGCCAGCAGTGATACAGGGGCCGGGGAGCTGTTTTTT. Amino acid sequence: CASSDTGAGELFF.

This clonotype appeared a few times. The chain has TRBV12-3 or TRBV12-4 and TRBJ2-7; D unclear. The CDR3 length is 14 residues. Trimming removed 5 bases at V and 0 bases at J, with 11 bases between. This CDR3 is CASSLYETSYEQYF. DNA for the CDR3: TGTGCCAGCAGTCTCTATGAAACCTCCTACGAGCAGTACTTC.

There are a few counts of this clonotype. The chain recombines TRBV24-1 with TRBJ2-2; TRBD2 aligns across 13 bases. With 3 bases clipped from V and 2 bases from J, the junction kept 5 bases outside the gene matches. The CDR3 has 18 residues. Looked up from germline, CDR1 is KGHDR and CDR2 is SFDVKD. The CDR3 DNA reads as TGTGCCACCAGTGATCGACTAGCGGGGGGCGTCAACACCGGGGAGCTGTTTTTT. It codes for CATSDRLAGGVNTGELFF.

With regard to this clonotype: This clone may be a read error of a much larger clone one base away. V usage is TRBV12-3 or TRBV12-4 and J usage is TRBJ2-1; D unresolved. The V and J ends lost 0 bases and 6 bases respectively, with 12 bases between them. The CDR3 runs to 15 residues. The CDR3 is CASSLALGWSNEQFF. The CDR3 region has the DNA TGTGCCAGCAGTTTAGCGCTAGGTTGGTCCAATGAGCAGTTCTTC.

This sequence joins TRBV20-1 and TRBJ2-7, with D perhaps matching TRBD1 or TRBD2 (6 bases each). The CDR3 runs 15 residues. V was cut by 1 base and J by 3 bases, with 16 bases left in between. Germline CDR1 reads DFQATT; CDR2 reads SNEGSKA (reference sequence). The CDR3 reads CSARVGRYRDYEQYV. CDR3 DNA sequence: TGCAGTGCTAGAGTGGGGAGGTACAGGGACTACGAGCAGTACGTC.

This clonotype was detected ten times or more. J is TRBJ2-5 and V is TRBV20-1; D tentatively reads TRBD1 or TRBD2 (6 bases each). The CDR3 spans 14 residues. Germline loops: CDR1 DFQATT, CDR2 SNEGSKA (reference sequence). V lost 2 bases and J lost 3, with 13 bases in between. This chain's CDR3 is CSARSWGAEETQYF. The CDR3 nucleotides are TGCAGTGCTAGATCCTGGGGGGCAGAAGAGACCCAGTACTTC.